The 3 T cell receptor beta chains given below trace back to one sample, sequenced in a study of cytomegalovirus exposure and HLA in healthy donors. Primers: 60 Vbeta forward and 13 Jbeta reverse. Clones were read by immunoSEQ multiplex PCR, and TCRdb kept only the in-frame ones, dropping some. This sample has some 240,000 clones; approximately 82% occur once, and the top ten carry approximately 3.8%. The sample consisted of PBMCs. Every receptor here comes from a male donor in good health and CMV-seronegative.

The V gene is TRBV7-2, the J gene TRBJ2-1, with D perhaps TRBD2 (5 bases). Germline loops: CDR1 SGHTA, CDR2 FQGNSA. The V end lost 5 bases, the J end lost 9 bases, and 20 bases lay between the germline ends. The CDR3 loop spans 15 amino acids. CDR3 protein: CASSRQTDRGTEQFF. As DNA, the CDR3 is TGTGCCAGCAGCCGCCAGACGGACCGGGGTACTGAGCAGTTCTTC.

V usage is TRBV30 and J usage is TRBJ2-3; TRBD2 aligns across 8 bases. Germline V gene data show CDR1 as GTSNPN and CDR2 as SVGIG (reference sequence). The junction had 5 bases not matched to a gene; V was cut back by 6 bases and J by 0 bases. This CDR3 has 14 residues. In nucleotides, the CDR3 is TGTGCCTGCAGACGGGGGGGGAGCACAGATACGCAGTATTTT. Translated: CACRRGGSTDTQYF.

The chain combines TRBV7-8 with TRBJ1-5, with 11 bases identical to TRBD1. Germline V CDR1 and CDR2: SGHVS, FQNEAQ. The CDR3 extends over 15 amino acids. Germline trimming cut 5 bases from V and 7 bases from J; bases unmatched to any gene: 7. Here the CDR3 reads CASSPGQGAGQPQHF. CDR3 bases: TGTGCCAGCAGCCCCGGACAGGGGGCAGGGCAGCCCCAGCATTTT.